This TCR beta chain was captured in a study of CD8 T cells in ankylosing spondylitis. General study findings and limits: Disease-linked clones reportedly concentrated significantly in matched ankylosing spondylitis synovial fluid. Seemingly characteristic of ankylosing spondylitis blood was a TCR beta motif consisting of 7 or 8 highly homologous variants.

Each CDR3 protein gets one entry after TCRdb re-called the 5' RACE reads with MiXCR. This sample has approximately 300,000 distinct CDR3 sequences; roughly 8% occur once, and the top ten carry approximately 15%. The CDR3 consists of 16 residues. Germline values: CDR1 LGHNA, CDR2 YSLEER. Trimming pared 4 bases from V and 1 base from J, leaving 15 bases between. This clonotype was recorded many times. What it binds is unknown. The sequenced sample was blood, either unsorted or a sorted T cell fraction (not recorded which). This receptor was identified in a male donor with ankylosing spondylitis. The chain employs TRBV4-3 and TRBJ2-3; D may be TRBD2 (5 bases). The CDR3 DNA reads as TGCGCCAGCAGCCCTGGACTCTCCCGAGGCACAGATACGCAGTATTTT. As protein: CASSPGLSRGTDTQYF.